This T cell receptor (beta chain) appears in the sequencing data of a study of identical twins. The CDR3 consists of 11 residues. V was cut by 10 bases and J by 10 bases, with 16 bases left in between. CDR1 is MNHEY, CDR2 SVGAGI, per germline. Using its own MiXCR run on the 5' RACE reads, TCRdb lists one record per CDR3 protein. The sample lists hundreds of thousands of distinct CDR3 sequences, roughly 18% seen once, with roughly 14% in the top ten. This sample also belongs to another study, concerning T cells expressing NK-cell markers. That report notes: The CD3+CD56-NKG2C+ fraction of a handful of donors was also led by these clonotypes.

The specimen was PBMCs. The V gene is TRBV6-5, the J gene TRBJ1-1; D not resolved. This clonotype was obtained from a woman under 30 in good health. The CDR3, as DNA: TGTGCCACCCTTGACACAGCCCGAGCTTTCTTT. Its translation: CATLDTARAFF.